Here is one TCR beta chain with its context. V was trimmed by 4 bases and J by 4 bases, leaving 13 bases between them. The CDR3 length is 14 residues. CDR1 and CDR2 from the germline V gene are MDHEN and SYDVKM. The data originate from a study of blood T cell repertoires in COVID-19. Study-level information: PBMCs, B-cell-depleted T cells, or T cells provided the cDNA or gDNA that made up the material.

Under the authors' procedure: Using reference gene primer amplification, nucleated cell counts were estimated. The method was immunoSEQ multiplex PCR; TCRdb's version includes in-frame clones alone and lacks a portion of them. That table is the source of V, J and clone size, and D and trimming were worked out from the DNA. The data hold fewer than 200,000 clones, with around 90% observed a single time. Sequencing was done on a sample of peripheral blood. This receptor was obtained from a middle-aged man with active or convalescent COVID-19. The chain couples TRBV28 to TRBJ1-2; D is unclear. The CDR3 DNA is TGTGCCAGCAGTTCGTCAATACCAGGCTATGGCTACACCTTC. It encodes CASSSSIPGYGYTF.